The 18 T cell receptor beta chains below were found in one sample sequenced in a study of blood T cell repertoires in COVID-19. Repertoires were generated with immunoSEQ multiplex PCR, while TCRdb's copy carries only in-frame clones and drops some. The repertoire holds 200,000 to 250,000 clones, with 83% as singletons. Sequenced: PBMCs or T cells enriched from blood (not recorded which). The receptors shown here come from a woman aged 45-60 years who had been exposed to COVID-19.

This rearrangement joins TRBV29-1 to TRBJ2-3, with TRBD1 matching over 9 bases. Germline V gene data show CDR1 as SQVTM and CDR2 as ANQGSEA. J gave up 2 bases and V 5 bases, and 8 bases lay outside the gene matches. The CDR3 contains 15 residues. The CDR3 region is CSVCPRDRDTDTQYF. The DNA of the CDR3 is TGCAGCGTTTGCCCCCGGGACAGGGACACAGATACGCAGTATTTT.

The rearrangement links TRBV25-1 to TRBJ1-1, with D hard to call. The CDR3 spans 15 residues. The ends were cut back, 0 bases at V and 1 base at J, with 9 bases in the middle. Germline V gives CDR1 MGHDK, CDR2 SYGVNS. CDR3 residues: CASSEYLGKNTEAFF. The CDR3, as DNA: TGTGCCAGCAGTGAATATCTCGGGAAGAACACTGAAGCTTTCTTT.

V is TRBV7-2 and J is TRBJ1-1; D is unclear. CDR3 length equals 14 residues. Germline V lookup: CDR1 SGHTA, CDR2 FQGNSA. V was pared by 5 bases and J by 2 bases, with 12 bases between. This CDR3 reads CASSRVISNTEAFF. The CDR3, as DNA: TGTGCCAGCAGCCGGGTGATTTCTAACACTGAAGCTTTCTTT.

The chain couples TRBV19 to TRBJ1-2, with D perhaps TRBD1 (5 bases). The germline V gene has CDR1 LNHDA and CDR2 SQIVND (reference sequence). V shed 5 bases and J shed 6 bases, with 10 bases lying between them. The CDR3 covers 12 residues. CDR3 DNA: TGTGCCAGTAGTGTCAGGGCCCATGGCTACACCTTC. Amino acid sequence: CASSVRAHGYTF.

This rearrangement joins TRBV9 to TRBJ1-1, with 7 bases that match TRBD1. CDR1 and CDR2 from the germline V gene are SGDLS and YYNGEE. This CDR3 is built from 13 residues. The V gene end was trimmed by 3 bases and the J gene end by 6 bases; junction bases not matched to a gene: 5. CDR3 DNA: TGTGCCAGCAGCGACAAGACAGGGCCTGAAGCTTTCTTT. Translated: CASSDKTGPEAFF.

This clone was detected only a few times. The chain employs TRBV4-1 and TRBJ1-1, with D perhaps TRBD1 (5 bases). Germline assignment: CDR1 MGHRA and CDR2 YSYEKL. Deletions cut 1 base from V and 8 bases from J, with 14 bases between. CDR3 size: 14 residues. CDR3 bases: TGCGCCAGCAGCCAAGCATCGGGGGGTAGCGAAGCTTTCTTT. As protein: CASSQASGGSEAFF.

The chain has TRBV7-6 and TRBJ2-4; D is ambiguous. The V end was cut by 5 bases, the J end by 0 bases, with 17 bases between. The CDR3 consists of 17 residues. Germline V gene sequence: CDR1 SGHVS, CDR2 FNYEAQ. The CDR3 spells CASSANPPQVAKNIQYF. DNA of the CDR3: TGTGCCAGCAGCGCAAACCCCCCGCAGGTAGCCAAAAACATTCAGTACTTC.

As DNA, the CDR3 is TGCAGCGTTGAAGGTGGAGGCAGAGCTAACTATGGCTACACCTTC. This gives the protein CSVEGGGRANYGYTF. The rearrangement joins TRBV29-1 to TRBJ1-2; the D is unclear. The germline V gene encodes CDR1 SQVTM and CDR2 ANQGSEA. The CDR3 length is 15 residues. Trimming removed 1 base from V and 0 bases from J, with 12 bases in between.

The chain couples TRBV28 to TRBJ2-7; TRBD1 matches at 7 bases. V lost 5 bases, J lost 0 bases, and 7 bases stayed unmatched. Looked up from germline, CDR1 is MDHEN and CDR2 is SYDVKM. CDR3 length equals 15 residues. CDR3 amino acids: CASSPPDRASYEQYF. In DNA, the CDR3 is TGTGCCAGCAGTCCCCCCGACAGGGCCTCCTACGAGCAGTACTTC. Full variable domain (outside the CDR3, taken from reference TRBV28 and TRBJ2-7): DVKVTQSSRYLVKRTGEKVFLECVQDMDHENMFWYRQDPGLGLRLIYFSYDVKMKEKGDIPEGYSVSREKKERFSLILESASTNQTSMYLCASSPPDRASYEQYFGPGTRLTVT.

This chain links TRBV6-6 with TRBJ2-3; 13 nucleotides align to TRBD2. The CDR3 is made up of 16 amino acids. Trimming took 6 bases from V and 6 from J; bases not matched to a gene: 9. Looked up from germline, CDR1 is MNHNY and CDR2 is SVGAGI (reference sequence). The CDR3 reads CASRTTLAGGRDTQYF. CDR3 bases: TGTGCCAGCAGAACCACACTAGCGGGGGGGCGGGATACGCAGTATTTT.

CDR3 in DNA: TGTGCCAGCAGTTTTCCAGGGAGGAAGGACTATGGCTACACCTTC. Residues: CASSFPGRKDYGYTF. V and J are TRBV28 and TRBJ1-2; possible D gene TRBD1, 5 bases. The CDR3 is made up of 15 amino acids. CDR1 MDHEN and CDR2 SYDVKM come from the germline V gene. V shed 3 bases and J shed 3 bases, with 14 bases lying between them.

The J gene is TRBJ1-5, the V gene TRBV19; no clear D gene. CDR1 and CDR2 from the germline V gene are LNHDA and SQIVND (reference sequence). CDR3 length equals 14 residues. V lost 8 bases and J 10 bases, leaving 21 bases between the germline ends. The CDR3 DNA sequence: TGTGCCAGTTCGGGGAGCCCTGGGGATATTCCCCAGCATTTT. It specifies CASSGSPGDIPQHF. Combining the CDR3 with reference TRBV19 and TRBJ1-5 gives the whole variable domain DGGITQSPKYLFRKEGQNVTLSCEQNLNHDAMYWYRQDPGQGLRLIYYSQIVNDFQKGDIAEGYSVSREKKESFPLTVTSAQKNPTAFYLCASSGSPGDIPQHFGDGTRLSIL.

This clone was detected once. The chain has TRBV5-5 and TRBJ1-5; 8 bases are a match to TRBD1. The germline gives CDR1 SGHKS, CDR2 YYEKEE (reference sequence). V was clipped by 4 bases and J by 0 bases; unmatched bases: 6. The CDR3 runs to 16 residues. The CDR3 spells CASSLRTGYSNQPQHF. CDR3 nucleotides: TGTGCCAGCAGCCTGCGGACAGGGTATAGCAATCAGCCCCAGCATTTT.

CDR3 DNA sequence: TGTGCCAGCAGCCCTGACAGGGGAGTGGCCGGGGAGCTGTTTTTT. Its translation is CASSPDRGVAGELFF. This chain links TRBV6-4 with TRBJ2-2; TRBD1 agrees at 8 bases. The CDR3 has 15 amino acids. The V gene end was trimmed by 6 bases and the J gene end by 6 bases; junction bases not matched to a gene: 9. Germline V gene data show CDR1 as MRHNA and CDR2 as SNTAGT.

Note on this clone: Other DNA sequences in the sample encode the same CDR3. The rearrangement links TRBV7-9 to TRBJ1-1, with D tentatively TRBD1 (5 bases). Germline V lookup: CDR1 SEHNR, CDR2 FQNEAQ (reference sequence). CDR3 length equals 17 residues. The germline V and J ends were trimmed by 6 bases and 0 bases, with 20 bases remaining between them. Here the CDR3 reads CASSPDLDQGMNTEAFF. The CDR3 nucleotides are TGTGCCAGCAGTCCAGATCTTGACCAGGGCATGAACACTGAAGCTTTCTTT. Variable domain in full (rest from reference TRBV7-9 and TRBJ1-1): DTGVSQNPRHKITKRGQNVTFRCDPISEHNRLYWYRQTLGQGPEFLTYFQNEAQLEKSRLLSDRFSAERPKGSFSTLEIQRTEQGDSAMYLCASSPDLDQGMNTEAFFGQGTRLTVV.

This clone was found a few times. The rearrangement joins TRBV28 to TRBJ1-1; no firm D call. In germline, CDR1 is MDHEN, CDR2 SYDVKM. The V gene lost 2 bases and the J gene lost 9 bases, with 7 bases spanning the gap. The CDR3 covers 11 residues. CDR3 DNA sequence: TGTGCCAGCAGTTTAGAGACTCAAGCTTTCTTT. Residues: CASSLETQAFF.

The count of this clone is one. The rearrangement uses TRBV30 and TRBJ2-5; 9 bases align to TRBD2. This CDR3 is 14 amino acids long. CDR1 is GTSNPN and CDR2 is SVGIG in the germline V gene (reference sequence). With 2 bases clipped from V and 5 bases from J, the junction kept 6 bases outside the gene matches. The CDR3 loop reads CAWSWRGGRETQYF. CDR3 sequence (DNA): TGTGCCTGGAGTTGGCGGGGGGGCCGTGAGACCCAGTACTTC.

This chain joins TRBV5-6 and TRBJ2-5; no clear D. CDR1 and CDR2 (germline): SGHDT, YYEEEE. The CDR3 contains 14 residues. V lost 0 bases, J lost 5 bases, and 11 bases lay in between. CDR3 sequence: CASSLGDPRETQYF. Here the CDR3 DNA reads TGTGCCAGCAGCTTGGGCGACCCGAGGGAGACCCAGTACTTC. The complete variable domain, with remaining parts taken from reference TRBV5-6 and TRBJ2-5, reads DAGVTQSPTHLIKTRGQQVTLRCSPKSGHDTVSWYQQALGQGPQFIFQYYEEEERQRGNFPDRFSGHQFPNYSSELNVNALLLGDSALYLCASSLGDPRETQYFGPGTRLLVL.